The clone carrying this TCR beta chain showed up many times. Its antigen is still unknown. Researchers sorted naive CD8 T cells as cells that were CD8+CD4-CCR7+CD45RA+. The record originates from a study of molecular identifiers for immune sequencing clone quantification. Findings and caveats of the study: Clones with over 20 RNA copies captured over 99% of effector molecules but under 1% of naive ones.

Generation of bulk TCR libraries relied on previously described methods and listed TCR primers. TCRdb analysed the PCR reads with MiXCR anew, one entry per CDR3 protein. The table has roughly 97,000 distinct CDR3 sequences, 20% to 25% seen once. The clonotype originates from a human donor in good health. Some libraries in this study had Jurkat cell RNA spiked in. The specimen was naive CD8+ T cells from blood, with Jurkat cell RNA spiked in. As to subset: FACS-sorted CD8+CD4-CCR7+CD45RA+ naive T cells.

The CDR3 loop reads CASSLGRTGTDYEQYF. The DNA for the CDR3 is TGTGCCAGCAGCTTAGGGAGAACCGGGACCGACTACGAGCAGTACTTC. The chain has TRBV7-2 and TRBJ2-7; D is tentatively TRBD1 or TRBD2 (5 bases each). Germline CDR1 SGHTA, CDR2 FQGNSA. The germline V and J ends were trimmed by 1 base and 3 bases, with 16 bases remaining between them. The CDR3 sequence is 16 residues long.